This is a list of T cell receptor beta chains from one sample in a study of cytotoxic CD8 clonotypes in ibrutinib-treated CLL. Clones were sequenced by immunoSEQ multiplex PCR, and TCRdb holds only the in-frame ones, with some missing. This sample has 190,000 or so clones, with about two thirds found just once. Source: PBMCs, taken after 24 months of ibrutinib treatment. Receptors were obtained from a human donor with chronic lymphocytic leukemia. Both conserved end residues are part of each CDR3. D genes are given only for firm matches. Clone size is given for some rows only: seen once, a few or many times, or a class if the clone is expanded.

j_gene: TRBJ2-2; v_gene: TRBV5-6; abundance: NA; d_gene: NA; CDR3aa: CASRSGVAGTGELFF; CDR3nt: TGTGCCAGCAGAAGCGGAGTGGCGGGGACCGGGGAGCTGTTTTTT
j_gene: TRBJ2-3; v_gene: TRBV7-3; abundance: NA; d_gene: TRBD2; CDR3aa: CASSQNIAGPTDTQYF; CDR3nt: TGTGCCAGCAGCCAGAATATAGCGGGACCCACAGATACGCAGTATTTT
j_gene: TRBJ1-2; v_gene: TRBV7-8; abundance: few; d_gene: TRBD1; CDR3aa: CASSLGPRLTGSTGYTF; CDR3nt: TGTGCCAGCAGCTTAGGTCCACGCTTGACAGGGAGCACGGGCTACACCTTC
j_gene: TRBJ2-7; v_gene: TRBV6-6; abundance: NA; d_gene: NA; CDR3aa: CASSYSKFPEQYF; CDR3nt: TGTGCCAGCAGTTACTCAAAGTTCCCCGAGCAGTACTTC
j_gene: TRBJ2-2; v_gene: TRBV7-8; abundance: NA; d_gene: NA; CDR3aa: CASSLAGARTGELFF; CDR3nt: TGTGCCAGCAGCTTAGCCGGGGCGAGGACCGGGGAGCTGTTTTTT
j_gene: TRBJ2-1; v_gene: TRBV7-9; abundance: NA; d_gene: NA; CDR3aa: CASSLGLRMDEQFF; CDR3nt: TGTGCCAGCAGCTTGGGTCTTAGGATGGATGAGCAGTTCTTC
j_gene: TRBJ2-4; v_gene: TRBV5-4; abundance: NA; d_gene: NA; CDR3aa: CASSPERGGNIQYF; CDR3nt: TGTGCCAGCAGCCCCGAGAGGGGGGGAAACATTCAGTACTTC
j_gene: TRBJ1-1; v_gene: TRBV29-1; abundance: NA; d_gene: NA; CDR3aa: CSVEGWGTEAFF; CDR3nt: TGCAGCGTTGAGGGATGGGGCACTGAAGCTTTCTTT
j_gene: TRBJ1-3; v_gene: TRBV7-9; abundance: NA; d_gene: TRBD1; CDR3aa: CASSSQGAAGNTIYF; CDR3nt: TGTGCCAGCAGCTCGCAGGGGGCTGCTGGAAACACCATATATTTT
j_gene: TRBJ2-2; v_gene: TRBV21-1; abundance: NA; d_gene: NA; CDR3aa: CASSKYTGELFF; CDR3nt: TGTGCCAGCAGCAAATACACCGGGGAGCTGTTTTTT
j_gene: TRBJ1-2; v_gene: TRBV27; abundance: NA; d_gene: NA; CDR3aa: CASSKAPGVNGYTF; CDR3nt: TGTGCCAGCTCAAAGGCCCCAGGGGTGAATGGCTACACCTTC
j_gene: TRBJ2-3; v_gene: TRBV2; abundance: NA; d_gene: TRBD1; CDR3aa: CASGQGDYGDTQYF; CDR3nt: TGTGCCAGCGGACAGGGGGACTATGGGGATACGCAGTATTTT
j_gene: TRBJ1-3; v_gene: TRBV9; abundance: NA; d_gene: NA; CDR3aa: CASSVNPRTVGNTNYPVPIYF; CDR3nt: TGTGCCAGCAGCGTAAACCCTCGGACAGTTGGAAACACCAACTACCCGGTACCCATATATTTT
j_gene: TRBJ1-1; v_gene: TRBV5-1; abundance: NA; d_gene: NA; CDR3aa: CASFPSGPSTEAFF; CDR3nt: TGCGCCAGCTTCCCCTCCGGGCCCAGCACTGAAGCTTTCTTT
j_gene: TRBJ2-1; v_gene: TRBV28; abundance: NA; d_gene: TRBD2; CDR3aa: CASSLASGVYNEQFF; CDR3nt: TGTGCCAGCAGTTTAGCTAGCGGAGTATACAATGAGCAGTTCTTC